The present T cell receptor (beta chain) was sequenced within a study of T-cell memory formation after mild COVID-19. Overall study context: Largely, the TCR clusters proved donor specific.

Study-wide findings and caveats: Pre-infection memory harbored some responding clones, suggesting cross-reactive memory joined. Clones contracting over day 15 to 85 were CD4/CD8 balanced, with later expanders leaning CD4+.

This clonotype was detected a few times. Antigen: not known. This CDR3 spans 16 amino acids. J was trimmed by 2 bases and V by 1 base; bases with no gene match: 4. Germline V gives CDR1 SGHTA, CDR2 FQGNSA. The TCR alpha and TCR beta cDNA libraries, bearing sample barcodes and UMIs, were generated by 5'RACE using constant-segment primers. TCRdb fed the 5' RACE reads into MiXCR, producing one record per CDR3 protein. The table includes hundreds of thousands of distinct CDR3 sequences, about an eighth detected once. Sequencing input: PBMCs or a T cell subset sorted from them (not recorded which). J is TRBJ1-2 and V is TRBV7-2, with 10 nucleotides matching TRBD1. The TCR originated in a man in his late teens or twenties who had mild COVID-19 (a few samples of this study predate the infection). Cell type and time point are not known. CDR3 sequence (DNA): TGTGCCAGCAGCTTAGGCGGGACAGGGGCGAACTATGGCTACACCTTC. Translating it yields CASSLGGTGANYGYTF.